This TCR beta chain comes out of a study of T cells in Graves' hyperthyroidism and ophthalmopathy. Study-wide background: Peripheral blood draws took place at initial diagnosis, ahead of any treatment.

Amplification targeted TCR beta CDR3 regions from RNA transcripts. During a first-round RT-PCR of the TCR CDR3, the HTBI primer set was used. TCRdb redid the calling of the multiplex PCR reads with MiXCR, one entry per CDR3 protein. The table records about 640,000 distinct CDR3 sequences, around 21% of them present only once. With 2 bases removed from V and 5 bases from J, the gap between germline ends came to 4 bases. CDR3 size: 13 residues. Germline CDR1 reads ENHRY; CDR2 reads SYGVKD. This clonotype has a handful of counts. What it binds is unknown. Study outcomes and limitations: The model's output predicted ophthalmopathy at a median of roughly 6.9 months prior to onset. In the blood, most expanded thyroid clonotypes above 0.001 appeared as well.

The sequencing sample was made of blood. The clonotype was recovered from a man aged 25 to 45 with Graves' ophthalmopathy. The V call is TRBV10-3, the J call TRBJ1-6; D remains unclear. CDR3 in DNA: TGTGCCATCAGTGAGGGAAATAATTCACCCCTCCACTTT. Translating it yields CAISEGNNSPLHF.